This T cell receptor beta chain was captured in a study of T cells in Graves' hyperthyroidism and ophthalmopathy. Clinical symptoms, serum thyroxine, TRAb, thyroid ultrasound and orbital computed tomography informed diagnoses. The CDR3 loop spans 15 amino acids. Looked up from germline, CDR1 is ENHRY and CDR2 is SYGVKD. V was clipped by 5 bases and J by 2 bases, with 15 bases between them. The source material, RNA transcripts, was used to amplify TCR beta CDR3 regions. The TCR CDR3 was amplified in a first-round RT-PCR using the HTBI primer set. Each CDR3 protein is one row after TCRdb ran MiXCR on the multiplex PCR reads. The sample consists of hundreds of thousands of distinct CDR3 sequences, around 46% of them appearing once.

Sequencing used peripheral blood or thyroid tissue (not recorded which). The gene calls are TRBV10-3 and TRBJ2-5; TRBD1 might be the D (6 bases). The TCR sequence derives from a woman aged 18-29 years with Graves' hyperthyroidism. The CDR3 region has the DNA TGTGCCATCAGTCTCGGGACACCCGAGCAAGAGACCCAGTACTTC. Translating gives CAISLGTPEQETQYF.